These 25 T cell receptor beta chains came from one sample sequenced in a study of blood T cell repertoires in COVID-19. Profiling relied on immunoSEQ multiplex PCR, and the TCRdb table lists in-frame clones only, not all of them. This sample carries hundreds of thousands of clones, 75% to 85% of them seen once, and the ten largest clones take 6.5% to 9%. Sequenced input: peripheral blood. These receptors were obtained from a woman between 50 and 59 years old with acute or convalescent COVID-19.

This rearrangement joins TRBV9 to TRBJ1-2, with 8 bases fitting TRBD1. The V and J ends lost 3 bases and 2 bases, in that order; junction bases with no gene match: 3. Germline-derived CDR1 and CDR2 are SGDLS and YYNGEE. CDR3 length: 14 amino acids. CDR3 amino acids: CASSADRANYGYTF. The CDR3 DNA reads TGTGCCAGCAGCGCGGACAGGGCGAACTATGGCTACACCTTC.

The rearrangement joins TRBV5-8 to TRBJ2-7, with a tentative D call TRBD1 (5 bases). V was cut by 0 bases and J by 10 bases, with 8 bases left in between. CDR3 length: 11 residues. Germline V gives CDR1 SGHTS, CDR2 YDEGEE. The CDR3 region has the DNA TGTGCCAGCAGCTTGGGACAGCAACAGTACTTC. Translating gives CASSLGQQQYF.

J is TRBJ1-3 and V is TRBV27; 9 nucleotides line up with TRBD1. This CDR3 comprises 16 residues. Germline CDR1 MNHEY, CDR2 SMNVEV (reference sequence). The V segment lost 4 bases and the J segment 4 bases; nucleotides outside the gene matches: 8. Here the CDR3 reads CASSSIQGAKGNTIYF. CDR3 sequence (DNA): TGTGCCAGCAGTTCGATACAGGGGGCTAAGGGAAACACCATATATTTT.

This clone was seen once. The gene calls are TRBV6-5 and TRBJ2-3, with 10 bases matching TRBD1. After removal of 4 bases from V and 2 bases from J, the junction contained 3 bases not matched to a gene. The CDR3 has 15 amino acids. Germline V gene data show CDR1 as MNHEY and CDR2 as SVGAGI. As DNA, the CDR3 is TGTGCCAGCAGTTTACGACAGGGGGCCACAGATACGCAGTATTTT. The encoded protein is CASSLRQGATDTQYF.

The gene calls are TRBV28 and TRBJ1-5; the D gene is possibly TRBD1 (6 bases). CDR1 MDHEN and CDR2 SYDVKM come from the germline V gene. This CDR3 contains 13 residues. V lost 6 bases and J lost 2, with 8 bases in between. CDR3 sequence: CASSPGGNQPQHF. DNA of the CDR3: TGTGCCAGCAGCCCAGGGGGCAATCAGCCCCAGCATTTT.

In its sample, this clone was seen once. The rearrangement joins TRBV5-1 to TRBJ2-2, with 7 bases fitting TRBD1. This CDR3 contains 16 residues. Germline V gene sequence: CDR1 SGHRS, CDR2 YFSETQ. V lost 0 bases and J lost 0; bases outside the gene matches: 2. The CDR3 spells CASSLAGTANTGELFF. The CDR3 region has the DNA TGCGCCAGCAGCTTGGCCGGGACAGCGAACACCGGGGAGCTGTTTTTT.

The CDR3 loop reads CAISELAGAYEQYF. DNA for the CDR3: TGTGCCATCAGTGAGCTAGCGGGGGCGTACGAGCAGTACTTC. J is TRBJ2-7 and V is TRBV10-3; TRBD2 matches 10 bases. The CDR3 has 14 amino acids. V lost 2 bases and J lost 4; bases outside the gene matches: 2. Looked up from germline, CDR1 is ENHRY and CDR2 is SYGVKD.

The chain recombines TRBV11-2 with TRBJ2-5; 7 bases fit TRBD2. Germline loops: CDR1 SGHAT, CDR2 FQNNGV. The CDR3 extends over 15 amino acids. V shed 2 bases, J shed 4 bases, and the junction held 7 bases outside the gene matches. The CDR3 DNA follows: TGTGCCAGCAGCTTAACCGGTGGGGAGGGAGAGACCCAGTACTTC. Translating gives CASSLTGGEGETQYF. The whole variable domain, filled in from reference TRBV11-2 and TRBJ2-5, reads EAGVAQSPRYKIIEKRQSVAFWCNPISGHATLYWYQQILGQGPKLLIQFQNNGVVDDSQLPKDRFSAERLKGVDSTLKIQPAKLEDSAVYLCASSLTGGEGETQYFGPGTRLLVL.

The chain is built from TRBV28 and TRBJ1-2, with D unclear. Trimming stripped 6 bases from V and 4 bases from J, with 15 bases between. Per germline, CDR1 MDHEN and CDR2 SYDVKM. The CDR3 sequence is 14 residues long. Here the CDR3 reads CASRDALGRYGYTF. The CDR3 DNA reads TGTGCCAGCAGAGACGCCCTGGGCCGCTATGGCTACACCTTC.

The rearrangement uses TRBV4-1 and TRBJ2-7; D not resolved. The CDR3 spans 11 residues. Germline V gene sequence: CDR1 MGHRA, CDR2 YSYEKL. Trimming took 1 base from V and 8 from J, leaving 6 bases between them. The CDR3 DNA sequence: TGCGCCAGCAGCCAAGGAGATCAGCAGTACTTC. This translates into CASSQGDQQYF.

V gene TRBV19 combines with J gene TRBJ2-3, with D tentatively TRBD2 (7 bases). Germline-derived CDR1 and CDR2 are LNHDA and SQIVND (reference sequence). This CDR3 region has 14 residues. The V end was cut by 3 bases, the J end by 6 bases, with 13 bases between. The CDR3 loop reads CASSMGGPPDTQYF. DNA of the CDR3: TGTGCCAGTAGTATGGGGGGGCCCCCTGATACGCAGTATTTT. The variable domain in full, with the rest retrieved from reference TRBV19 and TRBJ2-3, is DGGITQSPKYLFRKEGQNVTLSCEQNLNHDAMYWYRQDPGQGLRLIYYSQIVNDFQKGDIAEGYSVSREKKESFPLTVTSAQKNPTAFYLCASSMGGPPDTQYFGPGTRLTVL.

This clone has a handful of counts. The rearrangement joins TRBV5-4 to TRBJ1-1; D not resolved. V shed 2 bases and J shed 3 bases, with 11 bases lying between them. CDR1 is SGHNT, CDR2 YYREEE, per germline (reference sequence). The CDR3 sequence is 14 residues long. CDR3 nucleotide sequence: TGTGCCAGCAGCTTTAATGCGGTTGACACTGAAGCTTTCTTT. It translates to CASSFNAVDTEAFF.

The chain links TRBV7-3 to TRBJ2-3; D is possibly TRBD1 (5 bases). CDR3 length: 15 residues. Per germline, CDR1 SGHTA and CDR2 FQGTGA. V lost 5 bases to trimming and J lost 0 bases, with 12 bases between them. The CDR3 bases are TGTGCCAGCAGCCGAGGCCAGGGAAGCACAGATACGCAGTATTTT. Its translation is CASSRGQGSTDTQYF.

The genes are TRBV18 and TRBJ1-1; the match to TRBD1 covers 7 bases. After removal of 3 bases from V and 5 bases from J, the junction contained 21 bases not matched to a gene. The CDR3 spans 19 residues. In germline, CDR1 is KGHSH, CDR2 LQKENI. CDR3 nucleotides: TGTGCCAGCTCACCCTATACCCCGGGACAGATTTCCTCGGTTACTGAAGCTTTCTTT. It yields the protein CASSPYTPGQISSVTEAFF.

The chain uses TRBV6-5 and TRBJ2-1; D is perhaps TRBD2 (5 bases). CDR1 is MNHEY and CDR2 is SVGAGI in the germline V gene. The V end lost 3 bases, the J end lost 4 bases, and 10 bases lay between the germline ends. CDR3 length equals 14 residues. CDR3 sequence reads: CASSYVREYNEQFF. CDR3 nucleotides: TGTGCCAGCAGTTATGTTAGGGAGTACAATGAGCAGTTCTTC.

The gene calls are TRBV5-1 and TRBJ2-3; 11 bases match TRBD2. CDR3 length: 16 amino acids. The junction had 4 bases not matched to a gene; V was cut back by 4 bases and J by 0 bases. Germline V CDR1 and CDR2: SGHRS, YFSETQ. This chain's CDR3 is CASSEGTSGSTDTQYF. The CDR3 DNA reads TGCGCCAGCAGCGAGGGGACTAGCGGTAGCACAGATACGCAGTATTTT.

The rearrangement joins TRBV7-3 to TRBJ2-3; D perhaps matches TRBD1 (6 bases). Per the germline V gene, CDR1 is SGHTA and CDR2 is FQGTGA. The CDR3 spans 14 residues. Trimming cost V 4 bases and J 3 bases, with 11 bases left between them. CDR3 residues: CASSSQTGTDTQYF. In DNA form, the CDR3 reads TGTGCCAGCAGCTCTCAGACAGGAACAGATACGCAGTATTTT.

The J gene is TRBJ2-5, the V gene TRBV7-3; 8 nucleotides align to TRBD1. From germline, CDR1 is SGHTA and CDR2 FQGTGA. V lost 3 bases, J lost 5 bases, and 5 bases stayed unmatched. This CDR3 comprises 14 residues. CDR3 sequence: CASSFDRGAETQYF. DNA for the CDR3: TGTGCCAGCAGCTTCGACAGGGGTGCGGAGACCCAGTACTTC.

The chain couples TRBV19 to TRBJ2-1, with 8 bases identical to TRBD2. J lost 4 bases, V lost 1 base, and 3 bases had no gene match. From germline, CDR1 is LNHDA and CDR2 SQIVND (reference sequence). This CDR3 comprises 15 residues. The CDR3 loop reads CASSIGGRKYNEQFF. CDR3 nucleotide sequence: TGTGCCAGTAGTATAGGCGGGAGGAAATACAATGAGCAGTTCTTC.

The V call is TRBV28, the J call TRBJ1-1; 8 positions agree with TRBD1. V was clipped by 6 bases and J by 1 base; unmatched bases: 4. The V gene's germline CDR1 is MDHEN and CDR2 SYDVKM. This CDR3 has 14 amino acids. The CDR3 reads CASSAGGRNTEAFF. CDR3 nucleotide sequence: TGTGCCAGCAGCGCAGGGGGCAGGAACACTGAAGCTTTCTTT. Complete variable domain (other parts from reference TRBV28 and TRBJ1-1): DVKVTQSSRYLVKRTGEKVFLECVQDMDHENMFWYRQDPGLGLRLIYFSYDVKMKEKGDIPEGYSVSREKKERFSLILESASTNQTSMYLCASSAGGRNTEAFFGQGTRLTVV.

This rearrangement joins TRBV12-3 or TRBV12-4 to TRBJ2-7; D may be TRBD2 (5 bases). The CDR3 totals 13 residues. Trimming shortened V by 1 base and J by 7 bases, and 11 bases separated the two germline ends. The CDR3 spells CASSLVPAEEQYF. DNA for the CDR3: TGTGCCAGCAGTTTAGTTCCAGCGGAGGAGCAGTACTTC.

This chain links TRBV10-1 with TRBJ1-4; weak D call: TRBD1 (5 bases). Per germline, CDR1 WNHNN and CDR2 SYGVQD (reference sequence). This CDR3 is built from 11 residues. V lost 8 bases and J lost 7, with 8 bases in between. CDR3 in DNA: TGCGCCAGCGGCAGGGTTGAAAAACTGTTTTTT. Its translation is CASGRVEKLFF.

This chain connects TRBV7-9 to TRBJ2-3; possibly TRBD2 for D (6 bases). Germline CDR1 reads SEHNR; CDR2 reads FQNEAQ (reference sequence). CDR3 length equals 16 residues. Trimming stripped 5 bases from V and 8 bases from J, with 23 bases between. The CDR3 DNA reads TGTGCCAGCAGCCTCTCTGTAGCGGCTCCCGCGGGTACGCAGTATTTT. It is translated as CASSLSVAAPAGTQYF.

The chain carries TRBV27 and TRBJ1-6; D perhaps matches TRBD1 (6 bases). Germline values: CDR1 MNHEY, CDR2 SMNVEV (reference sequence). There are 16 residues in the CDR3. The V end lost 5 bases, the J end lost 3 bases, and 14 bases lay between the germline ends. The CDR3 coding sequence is TGTGCCAGCAGTCTACTGGGACAAATCTATAATTCACCCCTCCACTTT. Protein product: CASSLLGQIYNSPLHF.

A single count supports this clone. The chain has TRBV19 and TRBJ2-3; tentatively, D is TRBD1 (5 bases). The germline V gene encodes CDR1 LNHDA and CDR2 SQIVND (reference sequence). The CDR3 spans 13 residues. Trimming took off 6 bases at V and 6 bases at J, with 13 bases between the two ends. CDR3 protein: CASSNGALDTQYF. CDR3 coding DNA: TGTGCCAGTAGCAATGGGGCTTTGGATACGCAGTATTTT.